One and the same sample provided the 31 T cell receptor beta chains below, sequenced in a study of neurological immune-mediated disorders. TCRdb recomputed calls from the 5' RACE reads with MiXCR, one row per CDR3 protein. The repertoire holds 70,000 to 95,000 distinct CDR3 sequences, roughly 17% seen once, with approximately 15% in the top ten. The sequenced sample consisted of PBMCs. All receptors come from a woman between 40 and 55 years old in good health.

The rearrangement links TRBV6-6 to TRBJ2-5, with 12 positions matching TRBD2. CDR3 length: 16 amino acids. V shed 2 bases and J 5 bases; nucleotides not matched to a gene: 6. The V gene's germline CDR1 is MNHNY and CDR2 SVGAGI (reference sequence). CDR3 DNA: TGTGCCAGCAGTTACGCGACTAGCGGGGGTGGGGAGACCCAGTACTTC. It translates to CASSYATSGGGETQYF.

This clonotype occurred many times. The chain joins TRBV12-3 or TRBV12-4 to TRBJ2-2; TRBD1 matches at 10 bases. The CDR3 runs 15 residues. The ends lost 3 bases at V and 5 bases at J; junction bases unmatched: 3. CDR3: CASSLGDRGTGELFF. As DNA, the CDR3 is TGTGCCAGCAGTTTGGGGGACAGGGGAACCGGGGAGCTGTTTTTT.

In this sample, this clonotype turned up many times. The V and J genes are TRBV7-9 and TRBJ2-2, with D perhaps TRBD2 (5 bases). V lost 7 bases to trimming and J lost 4 bases, with 10 bases between them. This CDR3 contains 13 residues. The germline gives CDR1 SEHNR, CDR2 FQNEAQ (reference sequence). The CDR3 DNA is TGTGCCAGCACCCCCGCGGGCACCGGGGAGCTGTTTTTT. It translates to CASTPAGTGELFF.

This clonotype was picked up many times. This sequence joins TRBV4-3 and TRBJ2-6; D unclear. CDR1 is LGHNA, CDR2 YSLEER, per germline. This CDR3 is 15 amino acids long. V lost 0 bases and J 2 bases, leaving 5 bases between the germline ends. The CDR3 loop is CASSQELTGANVLTF. In DNA, the CDR3 is TGCGCCAGCAGCCAAGAGCTCACTGGGGCCAACGTCCTGACTTTC.

As concerns this clonotype: A much larger clone differs by one base, so this may be a read error. This chain links TRBV5-1 with TRBJ1-1; D remains ambiguous. The CDR3 extends over 15 amino acids. Per the germline V gene, CDR1 is SGHRS and CDR2 is YFSETQ. The V gene lost 2 bases and the J gene lost 1 base, with 12 bases spanning the gap. CDR3 sequence (DNA): TGCGCCAGCAGCTTAGGGAGGAGTCAGAACACTGAAGCTTTCTTT. As protein: CASSLGRSQNTEAFF.

This clonotype was found many times. The chain combines TRBV7-2 with TRBJ2-3; D unclear. Germline-derived CDR1 and CDR2 are SGHTA and FQGNSA. Trimming took 4 bases from V and 3 from J, leaving 11 bases between them. This CDR3 contains 14 residues. CDR3 amino acids: CASSSTWVTDTQYF. The CDR3 region has the DNA TGTGCCAGCAGCTCTACCTGGGTGACAGATACGCAGTATTTT.

The table lists this clonotype with many counts. The J gene is TRBJ1-1, the V gene TRBV20-1; D not resolved. Trimming removed 1 base at V and 3 bases at J, with 9 bases between. Germline V CDR1 and CDR2: DFQATT, SNEGSKA (reference sequence). The CDR3 covers 13 residues. The CDR3 coding sequence is TGCAGTGCTAGAGTCAGGCTTCACACTGAAGCTTTCTTT. Protein product: CSARVRLHTEAFF.

The chain recombines TRBV18 with TRBJ2-3; 10 bases are shared with TRBD2. With 7 bases clipped from V and 5 bases from J, the junction kept 15 bases outside the gene matches. This CDR3 is built from 17 residues. Germline CDR1 is KGHSH and CDR2 is LQKENI. DNA for the CDR3: TGTGCCAGCTTAATTCCAACCCAGCGGGGGGGCCGAGATACGCAGTATTTT. Protein sequence: CASLIPTQRGGRDTQYF.

There are many counts of this clonotype. The chain links TRBV20-1 to TRBJ2-1, with TRBD2 matching 11 bases. The CDR3 consists of 15 residues. Looked up from germline, CDR1 is DFQATT and CDR2 is SNEGSKA (reference sequence). After removal of 2 bases from V and 5 bases from J, the junction contained 5 bases not matched to a gene. The CDR3: CSARNLAGGNNEQFF. The CDR3 nucleotides are TGCAGTGCTAGAAATCTAGCGGGGGGCAACAATGAGCAGTTCTTC.

This clonotype was detected only a few times. The chain couples TRBV19 to TRBJ1-5; D possibly corresponds to TRBD1 (5 bases). V was clipped by 4 bases and J by 6 bases, with 13 bases between them. CDR3 length: 14 residues. Per germline, CDR1 LNHDA and CDR2 SQIVND (reference sequence). The CDR3 DNA is TGTGCCAGTAGTAATCAGGGAGATGGTCAGCCCCAGCATTTT. Its translation: CASSNQGDGQPQHF. Complete variable domain (other parts from reference TRBV19 and TRBJ1-5): DGGITQSPKYLFRKEGQNVTLSCEQNLNHDAMYWYRQDPGQGLRLIYYSQIVNDFQKGDIAEGYSVSREKKESFPLTVTSAQKNPTAFYLCASSNQGDGQPQHFGDGTRLSIL.

This clonotype appeared many times. The genes are TRBV20-1 and TRBJ1-6; weak D call: TRBD1 (6 bases). V shed 0 bases and J shed 6 bases, with 15 bases lying between them. Germline values: CDR1 DFQATT, CDR2 SNEGSKA (reference sequence). This CDR3 is 16 amino acids long. CDR3 in DNA: TGCAGTGCTAGAGATGTTTGGGACACCCTTAATTCACCCCTCCACTTT. Amino acids: CSARDVWDTLNSPLHF.

This clonotype came up many times. The chain recombines TRBV20-1 with TRBJ2-6; D ambiguous. The CDR3 is 14 residues long. CDR1 DFQATT and CDR2 SNEGSKA come from the germline V gene (reference sequence). Trimming cost V 2 bases and J 0 bases, with 5 bases left between them. CDR3 bases: TGCAGTGCTAGACCAAACTCTGGGGCCAACGTCCTGACTTTC. Its protein product is CSARPNSGANVLTF.

Many counts were recorded for this clonotype. The genes are TRBV15 and TRBJ2-3, with D possibly TRBD2 on 7 matching bases. The CDR3 consists of 16 residues. The germline CDR1 and CDR2 sequences are LNHNV and YYDKDF (reference sequence). The ends were cut back, 3 bases at V and 4 bases at J, with 17 bases in the middle. CDR3 amino acids: CATSSARGASPDTQYF. DNA for the CDR3: TGTGCCACCAGCAGCGCACGGGGGGCTTCCCCAGATACGCAGTATTTT.

This clonotype was observed many times. The chain is built from TRBV5-1 and TRBJ2-7; no firm D call. The CDR3 length is 13 residues. Trimming stripped 4 bases from V and 5 bases from J, with 13 bases between. Germline CDR1 and CDR2: SGHRS and YFSETQ. CDR3 residues: CASSPTGADEQYV. The CDR3 nucleotides are TGCGCCAGCAGCCCGACCGGCGCGGACGAGCAGTACGTC.

This clonotype has a count of ten or more. This chain joins TRBV6-5 and TRBJ1-6; no clear D. V was cut by 0 bases and J by 8 bases, with 11 bases left in between. The CDR3 has 15 amino acids. Germline V lookup: CDR1 MNHEY, CDR2 SVGAGI. The CDR3 region has the DNA TGTGCCAGCAGTTACTCCGGTCGGGGTTATTCACCCCTCCACTTT. This translates into CASSYSGRGYSPLHF.

V gene TRBV20-1 combines with J gene TRBJ1-5; TRBD1 matches at 9 bases. Germline values: CDR1 DFQATT, CDR2 SNEGSKA (reference sequence). CDR3 length equals 16 residues. V lost 5 bases and J lost 2; bases outside the gene matches: 10. The CDR3 region is CSAPTGGRRGNQPQHF. CDR3 nucleotide sequence: TGCAGTGCTCCTACAGGGGGCAGGCGTGGCAATCAGCCCCAGCATTTT.

This clonotype was observed at least ten times. The V call is TRBV5-1, the J call TRBJ2-3, with 10 positions matching TRBD2. CDR3 size: 15 residues. Germline assignment: CDR1 SGHRS and CDR2 YFSETQ. V was pared by 2 bases and J by 4 bases, with 4 bases of the junction left unmatched. CDR3 nucleotide sequence: TGCGCCAGCAGCTTAAGTGGACTAGCGGCAGATACGCAGTATTTT. Protein sequence: CASSLSGLAADTQYF.

This clonotype was counted ten times or more. The genes are TRBV6-5 and TRBJ1-5, with D possibly being TRBD1 (5 bases). CDR1 is MNHEY, CDR2 SVGAGI, per germline. This CDR3 has 14 residues. V lost 6 bases and J 5 bases, leaving 14 bases between the germline ends. The CDR3 protein is CASRSLGRDQPQHF. CDR3 nucleotide sequence: TGTGCCAGCAGATCCCTGGGCAGGGATCAGCCCCAGCATTTT.

V usage is TRBV18 and J usage is TRBJ1-5; D perhaps matches TRBD1 (5 bases). Germline CDR1 KGHSH, CDR2 LQKENI. Trimming cost V 4 bases and J 5 bases, with 9 bases left between them. The CDR3 runs to 13 residues. In DNA, the CDR3 is TGTGCCAGCTCACGAGGCAGGGATCAGCCCCAGCATTTT. Translated: CASSRGRDQPQHF.

This clonotype was detected a few times. This chain links TRBV2 with TRBJ2-7; 12 nucleotides align to TRBD2. Germline V gives CDR1 SNHLY, CDR2 FYNNEI. With V trimmed by 8 bases and J by 4 bases, 6 bases remained unmatched. This CDR3 spans 14 amino acids. The CDR3 protein is CASLATSGRYEQYF. In nucleotides, the CDR3 is TGTGCCAGCTTAGCAACTAGCGGGAGGTACGAGCAGTACTTC. Full variable domain (missing parts from reference TRBV2 and TRBJ2-7): EPEVTQTPSHQVTQMGQEVILRCVPISNHLYFYWYRQILGQKVEFLVSFYNNEISEKSEIFDDQFSVERPDGSNFTLKIRSTKLEDSAMYFCASLATSGRYEQYFGPGTRLTVT.

This clonotype was found a few times. This rearrangement joins TRBV5-1 to TRBJ1-1; 8 bases map to TRBD1. The V gene end was trimmed by 1 base and the J gene end by 2 bases; junction bases not matched to a gene: 7. Germline V gene lookup returns CDR1 SGHRS and CDR2 YFSETQ. The CDR3 spans 16 residues. CDR3 coding DNA: TGCGCCAGCAGCTTGTCCTGGACAGGGATTAACACTGAAGCTTTCTTT. This gives the protein CASSLSWTGINTEAFF. Together with reference TRBV5-1 and TRBJ1-1, the CDR3 gives the full variable domain: KAGVTQTPRYLIKTRGQQVTLSCSPISGHRSVSWYQQTPGQGLQFLFEYFSETQRNKGNFPGRFSGRQFSNSRSEMNVSTLELGDSALYLCASSLSWTGINTEAFFGQGTRLTVV.

A few counts support this clonotype. The chain couples TRBV20-1 to TRBJ2-7, with 11 bases aligning to TRBD1. From germline, CDR1 is DFQATT and CDR2 SNEGSKA (reference sequence). V was clipped by 4 bases and J by 3 bases; unmatched bases: 5. The CDR3 runs 14 residues. CDR3: CSATMDRGHYEQYF. As DNA, the CDR3 is TGCAGTGCTACCATGGACAGGGGGCACTACGAGCAGTACTTC.

This clonotype has only one observation. The rearrangement uses TRBV19 and TRBJ2-7; weak D call: TRBD1 (5 bases). Per germline, CDR1 LNHDA and CDR2 SQIVND (reference sequence). The V end lost 4 bases, the J end lost 2 bases, and 15 bases lay between the germline ends. The CDR3 totals 15 residues. CDR3 sequence reads: CASSNPVQAPYEQYF. CDR3 in DNA: TGTGCCAGTAGTAACCCCGTACAGGCGCCCTACGAGCAGTACTTC. The variable domain in full, completed from reference TRBV19 and TRBJ2-7, reads DGGITQSPKYLFRKEGQNVTLSCEQNLNHDAMYWYRQDPGQGLRLIYYSQIVNDFQKGDIAEGYSVSREKKESFPLTVTSAQKNPTAFYLCASSNPVQAPYEQYFGPGTRLTVT.

The chain combines TRBV7-3 with TRBJ1-1; D remains ambiguous. V lost 0 bases to trimming and J lost 0 bases, with 5 bases between them. There are 14 residues in the CDR3. From germline, CDR1 is SGHTA and CDR2 FQGTGA. The CDR3 loop is CASSLTALNTEAFF. The CDR3 DNA is TGTGCCAGCAGCTTAACAGCCCTGAACACTGAAGCTTTCTTT.

This clonotype was counted ten times or more. V and J are TRBV6-4 and TRBJ2-2, with D unclear. The V and J ends lost 6 bases and 2 bases respectively, with 4 bases between them. CDR1 is MRHNA, CDR2 SNTAGT, per germline. CDR3 length equals 12 residues. The CDR3 loop is CASSDNTGELFF. CDR3 DNA sequence: TGTGCCAGCAGCGATAACACCGGGGAGCTGTTTTTT.

The table lists this clonotype with many counts. The genes are TRBV6-2 or TRBV6-3 and TRBJ2-6, with 7 bases that match TRBD1. The ends lost 8 bases at V and 4 bases at J; junction bases unmatched: 8. The CDR3 runs 15 residues. Per the germline V gene, CDR1 is MNHEY and CDR2 is SVGEGT. The CDR3 spells CASGRDRAGANVLTF. In DNA form, the CDR3 reads TGTGCCAGCGGCCGCGACAGGGCCGGGGCCAACGTCCTGACTTTC.

This clonotype has ten or more counts. The V call is TRBV7-2, the J call TRBJ2-5, with a possible D match to TRBD2 (5 bases). CDR1 is SGHTA, CDR2 FQGNSA, per germline. V was shortened by 9 bases and J by 7 bases, with 18 bases between the two germline ends. This CDR3 has 13 residues. The CDR3 region is CASGPDYLVTQYF. Written as DNA, the CDR3 is TGTGCCAGTGGCCCAGACTACCTTGTGACCCAGTACTTC.

This chain uses TRBV20-1 with TRBJ2-6, with TRBD1 as a possible D gene (6 bases). There are 15 residues in the CDR3. The V end was cut by 5 bases, the J end by 0 bases, with 11 bases between. From germline, CDR1 is DFQATT and CDR2 SNEGSKA (reference sequence). CDR3 DNA sequence: TGCAGTGCTCAAAGGGGACACTCTGGGGCCAACGTCCTGACTTTC. Translating gives CSAQRGHSGANVLTF.

This clonotype was detected many times. CDR3 nucleotides: TGTGCCAGCACGGGGGCGGGGGGCTACAATGAGCAGTTCTTC. It yields the protein CASTGAGGYNEQFF. This rearrangement joins TRBV6-1 to TRBJ2-1; 8 positions agree with TRBD2. This CDR3 spans 14 amino acids. CDR1 is MNHNS, CDR2 SASEGT, per germline. V lost 7 bases, J lost 3 bases, and 5 bases stayed unmatched.

The chain carries TRBV6-6 and TRBJ1-2; 7 nucleotides align to TRBD1. Germline V gene sequence: CDR1 MNHNY, CDR2 SVGAGI (reference sequence). The CDR3 contains 14 residues. The ends lost 2 bases at V and 2 bases at J; junction bases unmatched: 2. CDR3 sequence reads: CASSYPTGNYGYTF. CDR3 nucleotide sequence: TGTGCCAGCAGTTACCCGACAGGGAACTATGGCTACACCTTC.

This clonotype was found many times. The V gene is TRBV12-3 or TRBV12-4, the J gene TRBJ1-3; D remains unclear. The CDR3 is 14 amino acids. Trimming shortened V by 4 bases and J by 0 bases, and 7 bases separated the two germline ends. Here the CDR3 reads CASSWTSSGNTIYF. The CDR3 region has the DNA TGTGCCAGCAGTTGGACGAGCTCTGGAAACACCATATATTTT.